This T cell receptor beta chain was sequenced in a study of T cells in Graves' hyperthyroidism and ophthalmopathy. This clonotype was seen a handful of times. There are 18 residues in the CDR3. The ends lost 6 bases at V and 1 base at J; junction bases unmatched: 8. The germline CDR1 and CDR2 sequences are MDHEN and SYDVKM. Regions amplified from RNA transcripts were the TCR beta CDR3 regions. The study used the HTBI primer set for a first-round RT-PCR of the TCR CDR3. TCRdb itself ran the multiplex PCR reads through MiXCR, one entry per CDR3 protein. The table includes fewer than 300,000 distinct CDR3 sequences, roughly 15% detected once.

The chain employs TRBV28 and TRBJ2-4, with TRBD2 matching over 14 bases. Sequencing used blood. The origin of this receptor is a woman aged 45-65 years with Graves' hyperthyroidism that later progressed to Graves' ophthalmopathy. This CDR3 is CASSRGLAGVVAKNIQYF. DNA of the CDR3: TGTGCCAGCAGCAGGGGACTAGCGGGAGTAGTCGCCAAAAACATTCAGTACTTC. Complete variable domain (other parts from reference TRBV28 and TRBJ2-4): DVKVTQSSRYLVKRTGEKVFLECVQDMDHENMFWYRQDPGLGLRLIYFSYDVKMKEKGDIPEGYSVSREKKERFSLILESASTNQTSMYLCASSRGLAGVVAKNIQYFGAGTRLSVL.